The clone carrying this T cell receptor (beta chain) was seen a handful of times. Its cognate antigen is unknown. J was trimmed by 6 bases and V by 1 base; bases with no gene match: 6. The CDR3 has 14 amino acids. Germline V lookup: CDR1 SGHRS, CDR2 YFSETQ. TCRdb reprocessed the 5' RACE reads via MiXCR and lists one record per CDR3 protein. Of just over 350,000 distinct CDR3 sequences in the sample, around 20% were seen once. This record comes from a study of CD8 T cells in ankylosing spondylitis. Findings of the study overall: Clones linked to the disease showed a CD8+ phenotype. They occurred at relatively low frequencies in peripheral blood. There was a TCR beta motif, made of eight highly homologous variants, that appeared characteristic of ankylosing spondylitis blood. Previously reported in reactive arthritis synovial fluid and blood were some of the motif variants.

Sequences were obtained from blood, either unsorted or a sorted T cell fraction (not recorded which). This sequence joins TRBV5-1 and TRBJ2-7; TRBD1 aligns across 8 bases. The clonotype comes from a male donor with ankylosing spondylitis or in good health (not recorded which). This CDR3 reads CASSLRQGRFEQYF. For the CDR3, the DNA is TGCGCCAGCAGCTTGAGACAGGGGAGGTTCGAGCAGTACTTC.